This TCR beta chain was sequenced during a study of CD8+ T cells in alopecia areata. Study-level points and caveats: Compared with normal scalp, lesional scalp had higher clonality and more expanded CD8+ clones.

Following extraction, RNA underwent reverse transcription to cDNA, which served as the sequencing template. The protocol was immunoSEQ multiplex PCR, while the TCRdb copy is restricted to in-frame clones and leaves out a portion. The table lists about 110,000 clones, approximately 59% of them singletons. This CDR3 is built from 17 residues. The V end lost 2 bases, the J end lost 8 bases, and 21 bases lay between the germline ends. CDR1 and CDR2 from the germline V gene are SEHNR and FQNEAQ (reference sequence). As for this clone: Its antigen is currently unknown.

Sequenced input: CD8+ T cells sorted from blood. The rearrangement joins TRBV7-9 to TRBJ1-4; D is undetermined. The TCR sequence derives from a human donor in good health. The CDR3 loop reads CASSLSPSGWVPEKLFF. The CDR3 DNA is TGTGCCAGCAGCTTATCACCCTCCGGATGGGTACCGGAAAAACTGTTTTTT.